A selection of T cell receptor beta chains follows, all from one sample in a study of blood T cells in healthy people across ages. TCRdb called the 5' RACE reads again in MiXCR, with one record for every CDR3 protein. The repertoire includes some 320,000 distinct CDR3 sequences, roughly 26% of them detected once, and roughly 30% sits in the top ten. The sequenced sample consisted of blood. These TCRs come from a woman aged 70-85 years in good health. Both conserved end residues are part of each CDR3. The order of the fields is clone size, J gene, V gene, D gene, CDR3 protein, CDR3 DNA. D genes are given only for firm matches. Size is stated for part of the rows, as once, few or many counts, or as a class when the clone is expanded.

-,TRBJ2-5,TRBV15,-,CATSFGETQYF,TGTGCCACCAGCTTTGGAGAGACCCAGTACTTC
-,TRBJ2-1,TRBV9,TRBD2,CASSPRATSGYNEQFF,TGTGCCAGCAGCCCCCGGGCGACTAGCGGATACAATGAGCAGTTCTTC
-,TRBJ2-1,TRBV24-1,-,CATSDPGTNEQFF,TGTGCCACCAGTGACCCCGGGACAAATGAGCAGTTCTTC
-,TRBJ2-5,TRBV28,-,CASSLRQKETQYF,TGTGCCAGCAGTTTGAGACAGAAAGAGACCCAGTACTTC
-,TRBJ1-2,TRBV20-1,-,CSASGKGEGHGYTF,TGCAGTGCTTCAGGAAAGGGGGAGGGACATGGCTACACCTTC
-,TRBJ2-3,TRBV28,-,CASSPGDSNTDTQYF,TGTGCCAGCAGCCCGGGGGACAGCAACACAGATACGCAGTATTTT
few,TRBJ1-2,TRBV29-1,-,CSVEDLKGVGYTF,TGCAGCGTTGAAGATCTGAAAGGGGTTGGCTACACCTTC
few,TRBJ2-1,TRBV28,-,CASSPGRIGNEQFF,TGTGCCAGCAGTCCTGGCCGGATCGGTAATGAGCAGTTCTTC
few,TRBJ2-7,TRBV6-1,TRBD2,CASSELAGVTFAYEQYF,TGTGCCAGCAGTGAACTAGCGGGAGTTACGTTTGCCTACGAGCAGTACTTC
few,TRBJ2-1,TRBV14,-,CASSQVGSSSYNEQFF,TGTGCCAGCAGCCAAGTTGGGTCGAGCTCCTACAATGAGCAGTTCTTC
-,TRBJ2-5,TRBV3-1,-,CASSQESGIQETQYF,TGTGCCAGCAGCCAAGAGTCGGGGATCCAAGAGACCCAGTACTTC
-,TRBJ2-5,TRBV5-1,-,CASSWDGTREQYF,TGCGCCAGCAGCTGGGACGGAACCCGGGAGCAGTACTTC
many,TRBJ2-5,TRBV6-2/TRBV6-3,-,CASSLGSGRLLQETQYF,TGTGCCAGCAGTTTAGGCTCGGGACGCCTGCTACAAGAGACCCAGTACTTC
many,TRBJ2-7,TRBV28,TRBD2,CASSLDEREGQYEQYF,TGTGCCAGCAGTTTGGATGAGCGGGAGGGGCAGTACGAGCAGTACTTC
-,TRBJ1-2,TRBV12-3/TRBV12-4,-,CASSFPMRGYTF,TGTGCCAGCAGTTTTCCCATGCGTGGCTACACCTTC
many,TRBJ1-1,TRBV5-1,-,CASSLEGGRTEAFF,TGCGCCAGCAGCTTGGAAGGGGGGCGGACTGAAGCTTTCTTT
-,TRBJ1-5,TRBV20-1,-,CSAEAGGGSQPQHF,TGCAGTGCCGAGGCGGGAGGAGGAAGCCAGCCCCAGCATTTT
-,TRBJ2-3,TRBV20-1,-,CSARRNRDTQYF,TGCAGTGCTAGGAGAAACAGAGATACGCAGTATTTT
many,TRBJ2-1,TRBV20-1,-,CSAKGTYTYNEQFF,TGCAGTGCTAAGGGGACGTACACTTACAATGAGCAGTTCTTC
many,TRBJ2-4,TRBV12-3/TRBV12-4,-,CASMFGLAKNIQYF,TGTGCCAGCATGTTTGGGCTAGCCAAAAACATTCAGTACTTC
-,TRBJ1-2,TRBV6-6,TRBD1,CASSPTRQGGYTF,TGTGCCAGCAGTCCTACCCGACAGGGAGGCTACACCTTC
-,TRBJ1-6,TRBV7-9,TRBD1,CASRDDRGGGNSPLHF,TGTGCCAGCAGGGACGACAGGGGGGGTGGAAATTCACCCCTCCACTTT
few,TRBJ2-5,TRBV20-1,TRBD2,CSAIGTSGSEGETQYF,TGCAGTGCTATCGGGACTAGCGGGAGCGAAGGAGAGACCCAGTACTTC
few,TRBJ2-3,TRBV20-1,TRBD2,CSAREIGLAGEDTQYF,TGCAGTGCTAGAGAAATCGGACTAGCGGGAGAAGATACGCAGTATTTT
-,TRBJ1-3,TRBV4-1,TRBD1,CASSQTDRVGSGNTIYF,TGCGCCAGCAGCCAAACTGACAGGGTCGGCTCTGGAAACACCATATATTTT
-,TRBJ1-3,TRBV20-1,-,CRARDRAVGNTIYF,TGCAGGGCTAGAGATCGGGCAGTTGGAAACACCATATATTTT
few,TRBJ2-2,TRBV2,TRBD1,CASRRTGSTGELFF,TGTGCCAGCAGGCGGACAGGGAGCACCGGGGAGCTGTTTTTT
-,TRBJ2-1,TRBV9,TRBD1,CASSVDRDYNEQFF,TGTGCCAGCAGCGTGGACAGGGATTACAATGAGCAGTTCTTC
-,TRBJ2-1,TRBV19,TRBD2,CASSIRGGGSGNEQFF,TGTGCCAGTAGTATCCGTGGGGGGGGGAGTGGGAATGAGCAGTTCTTC
many,TRBJ2-5,TRBV2,TRBD2,CASKREGVKTQYF,TGTGCCAGCAAGCGGGAGGGTGTGAAGACCCAGTACTTC
-,TRBJ2-4,TRBV14,-,CASSQETNRIQYF,TGTGCCAGCAGCCAAGAGACAAACAGAATTCAGTACTTC
-,TRBJ2-3,TRBV12-3/TRBV12-4,TRBD1,CASSPRGRADTQYF,TGTGCCAGCAGCCCCAGGGGGCGGGCAGATACGCAGTATTTT
few,TRBJ2-7,TRBV20-1,-,CSARPSLGAQIYEQYF,TGCAGTGCTAGGCCGTCTCTAGGGGCGCAAATCTACGAGCAGTACTTC
-,TRBJ1-1,TRBV7-3,TRBD1,CASSLWTGGRTEAFF,TGTGCCAGCAGCTTATGGACAGGGGGCCGGACTGAAGCTTTCTTT
few,TRBJ2-5,TRBV20-1,-,CSAQLRGLGEQYF,TGCAGTGCCCAACTGCGGGGTTTGGGAGAGCAGTACTTC
few,TRBJ1-1,TRBV6-2/TRBV6-3,-,CASSPGSRAFF,TGTGCCAGCAGCCCAGGGTCACGAGCTTTCTTT
-,TRBJ1-5,TRBV5-1,-,CASSLTASNQPQHF,TGCGCCAGCAGCTTGACGGCTAGCAATCAGCCTCAGCATTTT
-,TRBJ2-5,TRBV24-1,-,CATSVGGSETQYF,TGTGCCACCAGTGTCGGGGGATCAGAGACCCAGTACTTC
few,TRBJ2-1,TRBV4-1,-,CASSQLSGTIGNEQFF,TGCGCCAGCAGCCAGCTTTCCGGGACGATTGGCAATGAGCAGTTCTTC
many,TRBJ2-1,TRBV6-1,-,CASTETTPYNEQFF,TGTGCCAGCACAGAGACTACCCCCTACAATGAGCAGTTCTTC
-,TRBJ2-2,TRBV29-1,TRBD1,CSVGPDRSSTGELFF,TGCAGCGTCGGGCCGGACAGGTCGAGCACCGGGGAGCTGTTTTTT
-,TRBJ1-6,TRBV12-3/TRBV12-4,-,CASSGGSGNSPLHF,TGTGCCAGCAGCGGGGGATCTGGTAATTCACCCCTCCACTTT
many,TRBJ2-5,TRBV29-1,-,CSVDGGLWNSETQYF,TGCAGCGTTGATGGGGGACTGTGGAATTCAGAGACCCAGTACTTC
-,TRBJ2-5,TRBV4-3,-,CASSLLWESEETHYF,TGCGCCAGCAGCCTCCTGTGGGAGTCCGAAGAGACCCACTACTTC
-,TRBJ2-1,TRBV29-1,TRBD2,CSVEARPSGTLYNEQFF,TGCAGCGTTGAAGCTCGGCCTAGCGGGACTCTTTACAATGAGCAGTTCTTC
-,TRBJ1-4,TRBV5-1,-,CASSRTGLYEKLFF,TGCGCCAGCAGCCGAACCGGGCTGTATGAAAAACTGTTTTTT
-,TRBJ2-5,TRBV20-1,TRBD1,CSASRDRVETQYF,TGCAGTGCCTCCCGGGACAGGGTAGAGACCCAGTACTTC
few,TRBJ2-3,TRBV7-3,-,CASSLNKPPDTQYF,TGTGCCAGCAGCTTAAATAAACCCCCAGATACGCAGTATTTT
few,TRBJ1-4,TRBV4-1,-,CASSQEGQKLFF,TGCGCCAGCAGCCAAGAGGGACAAAAACTGTTTTTT
-,TRBJ1-2,TRBV6-1,-,CASSENIYGGYTF,TGTGCCAGCAGTGAAAACATATATGGTGGCTACACCTTC
-,TRBJ2-4,TRBV28,TRBD1,CASSSTGWVKNIQYF,TGTGCCAGCAGTTCGACAGGGTGGGTCAAAAACATTCAGTACTTC
-,TRBJ2-1,TRBV24-1,TRBD2,CATSAGLAGRHSEQFF,TGTGCCACCAGTGCCGGACTAGCGGGACGCCACAGTGAGCAGTTCTTC
many,TRBJ2-7,TRBV20-1,-,CSARVTYEQYF,TGCAGTGCTAGAGTAACCTACGAGCAGTACTTC